This TCR beta chain was sequenced for a study of T cell repertoires in cytomegalovirus infection. Overall study: A matching HLA type, together with CMV infection, was signaled by public TCR beta signatures.

The CDR3 is made up of 15 amino acids. V lost 4 bases to trimming and J lost 7 bases; unmatched junction nucleotides: 11. This clonotype appeared a few times. Antigen specificity is unknown. TCRdb called the reads again in MiXCR, with one record for every CDR3 protein. The sample holds some 150,000 distinct CDR3 sequences, roughly a quarter seen once. Study-level results: Clonotype analysis showed dominance of the ex vivo response by HLA-C-restricted CMV-specific TCR beta clonotypes.

This chain connects TRBV23-1 to TRBJ1-2; the match to TRBD1 covers 8 bases. TRBV23-1 is an ORF; its function is uncertain. The source material was PBMCs. This clonotype was sampled from a human donor in good health (CMV status not recorded). Some clones in this sample may be carry-over from other donors' samples. CDR3 nucleotide sequence: TGCGCCAGCAGTCGGACAGGGCTAATTTATAGTGGCTACACCTTC. Encoded protein: CASSRTGLIYSGYTF.